This TCR beta chain was obtained from a study of HIV-infected patients and healthy controls. Trimming took 4 bases from V and 4 from J, leaving 15 bases between them. The CDR3 totals 15 residues. Germline assignment: CDR1 MNHNS and CDR2 SASEGT. One entry per CDR3 protein, called by TCRdb with MiXCR from the 5' RACE reads. The sample includes tens of thousands of distinct CDR3 sequences, about a sixth of them seen just once. This clonotype has just a few counts. Material: CD4+ T cells from blood. V usage is TRBV6-1 and J usage is TRBJ2-3; no definite D call. The sequence was collected from a human donor in good health. This CDR3 reads CASSGGRSVSDTQYF. The CDR3 region has the DNA TGTGCCAGCAGTGGGGGAAGGAGTGTTTCAGATACGCAGTATTTT.